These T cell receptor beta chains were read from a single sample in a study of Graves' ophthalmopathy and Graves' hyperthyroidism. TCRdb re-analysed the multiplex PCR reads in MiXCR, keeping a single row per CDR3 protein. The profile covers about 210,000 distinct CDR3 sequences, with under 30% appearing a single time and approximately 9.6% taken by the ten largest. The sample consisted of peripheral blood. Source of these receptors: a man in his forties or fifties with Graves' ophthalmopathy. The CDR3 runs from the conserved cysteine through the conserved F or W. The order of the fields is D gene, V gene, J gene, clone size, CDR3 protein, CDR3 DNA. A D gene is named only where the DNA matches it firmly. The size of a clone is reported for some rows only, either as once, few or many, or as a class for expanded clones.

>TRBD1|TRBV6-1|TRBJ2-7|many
CASSQGGQGVYEQYF
TGTGCCAGCAGTCAAGGTGGACAGGGGGTCTACGAGCAGTACTTC
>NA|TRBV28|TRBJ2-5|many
CASSLQNKGETQYF
TGTGCCAGCAGTTTACAGAACAAGGGGGAGACCCAGTACTTC
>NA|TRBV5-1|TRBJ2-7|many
CASTLSGSRDIYEQYF
TGCGCCAGCACGTTGTCCGGGTCCCGGGACATTTACGAGCAGTACTTC
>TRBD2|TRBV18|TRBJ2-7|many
CASSAVRRNSGGSYEQYF
TGTGCCAGCTCAGCGGTGAGACGAAATAGCGGCGGGAGTTACGAGCAGTACTTC
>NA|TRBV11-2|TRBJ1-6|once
CASSLVSDGGSYNSPLHF
TGTGCCAGCAGCTTAGTCTCGGACGGTGGCTCCTATAATTCACCCCTCCACTTT
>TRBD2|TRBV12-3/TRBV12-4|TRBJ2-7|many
CASSWRLAGVNEQYF
TGTGCCAGCAGTTGGCGACTAGCGGGAGTAAACGAGCAGTACTTC
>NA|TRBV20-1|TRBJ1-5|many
CSATAEVYSNQPQHF
TGCAGTGCTACCGCCGAGGTTTATAGCAATCAGCCCCAGCATTTT
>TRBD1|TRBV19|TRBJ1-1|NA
CASTLGRGLAAFF
TGTGCCAGTACCTTAGGCAGGGGGCTTGCAGCTTTCTTT
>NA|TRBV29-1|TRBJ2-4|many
CSVEAGDRYIQYF
TGCAGCGTTGAAGCGGGGGATAGATACATTCAGTACTTC
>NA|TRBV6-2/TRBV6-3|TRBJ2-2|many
CAGSQTGFSTGELFF
TGTGCCGGCAGTCAAACAGGTTTCTCCACCGGGGAGCTGTTTTTT
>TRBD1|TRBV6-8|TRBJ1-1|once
CARAGQAGEAFF
TGTGCCAGGGCTGGACAGGCGGGTGAAGCTTTCTTT
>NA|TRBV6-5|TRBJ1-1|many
CASSYIGGSTEAFF
TGTGCCAGCAGTTACATTGGAGGTTCCACTGAAGCTTTCTTT
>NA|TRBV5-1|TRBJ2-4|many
CASSPWGMGDIQYF
TGCGCCAGCAGCCCTTGGGGGATGGGGGACATTCAGTACTTC
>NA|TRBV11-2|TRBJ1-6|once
CASSLRQDPRDSPLHF
TGTGCCAGCAGCCTCCGACAGGACCCTCGGGATTCACCCCTCCACTTT
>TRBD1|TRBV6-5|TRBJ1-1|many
CASSYGGGTHTEAFF
TGTGCCAGCAGTTACGGAGGGGGCACTCACACTGAAGCTTTCTTT
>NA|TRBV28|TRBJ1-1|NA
CASSFRQIMNTEAFF
TGTGCCAGCAGTTTCCGACAGATCATGAACACTGAAGCTTTCTTT
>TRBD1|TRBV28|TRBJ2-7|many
CASSLVTGAYEQYF
TGTGCCAGCAGTTTGGTGACAGGGGCCTACGAGCAGTACTTC
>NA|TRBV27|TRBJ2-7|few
CASSHRESSYEQYF
TGTGCCAGCAGCCACCGGGAGAGCTCCTACGAGCAGTACTTC
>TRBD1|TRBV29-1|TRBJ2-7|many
CSVENRGSYEQYF
TGCAGCGTTGAGAACAGGGGATCCTACGAGCAGTACTTC
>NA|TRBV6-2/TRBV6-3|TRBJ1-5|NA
CASRPDSPIQPQHF
TGTGCCAGCAGACCCGACAGCCCCATTCAGCCCCAGCATTTT
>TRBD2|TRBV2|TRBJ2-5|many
CARGDRLAGGPATQYF
TGTGCCAGGGGGGACCGACTAGCGGGAGGGCCAGCGACCCAGTACTTC
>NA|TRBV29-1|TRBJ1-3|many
CSALAGNTIYF
TGCAGCGCCCTTGCTGGAAACACCATATATTTT
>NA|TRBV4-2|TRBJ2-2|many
CASSHATWGEWELFF
TGTGCCAGCAGCCATGCGACATGGGGGGAATGGGAGCTGTTTTTT
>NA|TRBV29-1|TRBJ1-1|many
CSGHSGDTEAFF
TGCAGCGGACACTCAGGGGACACTGAAGCTTTCTTT
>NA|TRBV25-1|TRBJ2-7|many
CASSEYRDNLKFGFEQYF
TGTGCCAGCAGTGAATATAGGGACAACCTGAAATTTGGGTTCGAGCAGTACTTC
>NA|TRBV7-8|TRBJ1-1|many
CASSGVRSNQAMNTEAFF
TGTGCCAGCAGCGGCGTGAGGAGTAACCAGGCCATGAACACTGAAGCTTTCTTT
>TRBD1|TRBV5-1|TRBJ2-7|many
CASSSRQGARVYEQYF
TGCGCCAGCAGCTCGCGACAGGGGGCGCGAGTCTACGAGCAGTACTTC
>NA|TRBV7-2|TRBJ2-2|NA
CASSLFLAGELFF
TGTGCCAGCAGCTTGTTTCTGGCCGGGGAGCTGTTTTTT
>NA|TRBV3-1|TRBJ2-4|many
CASSQGTAGEDIQYF
TGTGCCAGCAGCCAAGGGACAGCCGGGGAGGACATTCAGTACTTC
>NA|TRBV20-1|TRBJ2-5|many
CSARDPWPQETQYF
TGCAGTGCTAGAGATCCATGGCCCCAAGAGACCCAGTACTTC
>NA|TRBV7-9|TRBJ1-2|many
CASSSLDSPYGYTF
TGTGCCAGCAGCTCCCTGGACAGTCCCTATGGCTACACCTTC
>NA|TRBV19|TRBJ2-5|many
CASSRTHQETQYF
TGTGCCAGTTCCAGGACACACCAAGAGACCCAGTACTTC
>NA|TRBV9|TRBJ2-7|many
CASSVGRSSYEQYF
TGTGCCAGCAGCGTAGGGCGGAGCTCCTACGAGCAGTACTTC
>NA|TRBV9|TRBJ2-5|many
CASSPHPRETQYF
TGTGCCAGCAGCCCTCATCCGCGGGAGACCCAGTACTTC
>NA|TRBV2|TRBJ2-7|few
CASSESGASYEQYF
TGTGCCAGCAGTGAGTCGGGCGCTAGCTACGAGCAGTACTTC
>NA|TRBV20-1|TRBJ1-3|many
CSVPGRSGNTIYF
TGCAGTGTCCCTGGCCGCTCTGGAAACACCATATATTTT
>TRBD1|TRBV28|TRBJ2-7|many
CASSFLFPGTGSFPTSYEQYF
TGTGCCAGCAGTTTTTTGTTTCCAGGGACAGGGTCATTCCCCACTAGCTACGAGCAGTACTTC
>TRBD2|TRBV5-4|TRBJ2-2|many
CASSLVSGLAGTGELFF
TGTGCCAGCAGCTTGGTTTCCGGGCTAGCGGGTACCGGGGAGCTGTTTTTT
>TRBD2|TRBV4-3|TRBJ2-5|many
CASSPGTSGRRGETQYF
TGCGCCAGCAGCCCCGGGACTAGCGGGAGACGTGGGGAGACCCAGTACTTC
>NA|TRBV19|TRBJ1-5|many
CATMVAGNQPQHF
TGTGCCACCATGGTAGCGGGGAATCAGCCCCAGCATTTT
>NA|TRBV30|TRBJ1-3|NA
CAWSRRRQGNTIYF
TGTGCCTGGAGTCGGCGCCGCCAGGGAAACACCATATATTTT
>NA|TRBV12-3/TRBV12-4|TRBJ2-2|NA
CASSFSLGNTGELFF
TGTGCCAGCAGTTTTTCGCTAGGGAACACCGGGGAGCTGTTTTTT
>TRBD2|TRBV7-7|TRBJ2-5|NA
CASSLEGGRMETQYF
TGTGCTAGCAGCTTAGAAGGCGGGAGAATGGAGACCCAGTACTTC